These T cell receptor beta chains were read from a single sample in a study of brain T cells in children with intractable seizures. Method: immunoSEQ multiplex PCR; TCRdb's copy keeps in-frame clones and lacks some. The data show tens of thousands of clones, with around 91% seen just once and roughly a quarter held by the top ten. The source was peripheral blood, collected at surgery. The source of these receptors is a girl aged 2 to 9 with Rasmussen encephalitis and intractable seizures. Both conserved end residues are part of each CDR3. The order of the fields is CDR3 length, clone size, D gene, J gene, V gene, CDR3 protein, CDR3 DNA. A D gene is named only where the DNA matches it firmly. Some rows have no size entry. The others give once, few or many, or a class for an expanded clone.

14 | NA | NA | TRBJ2-7 | TRBV9 | CASSVAGVTYEQYF | TGTGCCAGCAGCGTAGCCGGGGTCACTTACGAGCAGTACTTC
15 | NA | NA | TRBJ2-3 | TRBV5-4 | CASSVRGPSTDTQYF | TGTGCCAGCAGCGTACGGGGGCCTAGCACAGATACGCAGTATTTT
16 | NA | NA | TRBJ1-3 | TRBV6-5 | CASSYSRGTAGNTIYF | TGTGCCAGCAGTTACTCCAGGGGAACGGCTGGAAACACCATATATTTT
14 | NA | TRBD2 | TRBJ2-1 | TRBV7-9 | CASETSGGHNEQFF | TGTGCCAGCGAAACTAGCGGGGGCCACAATGAGCAGTTCTTC
11 | NA | NA | TRBJ2-7 | TRBV4-2 | CASSQGLEKYF | TGTGCCAGCAGCCAAGGGCTAGAGAAGTACTTC
14 | NA | NA | TRBJ1-1 | TRBV7-2 | CASSGGFMNTEAFF | TGTGCCAGCAGTGGGGGATTCATGAACACTGAAGCTTTCTTT
13 | NA | NA | TRBJ1-1 | TRBV6-5 | CASSVQGNTEAFF | TGTGCCAGCAGCGTACAGGGAAACACTGAAGCTTTCTTT
13 | NA | NA | TRBJ2-7 | TRBV9 | CASSVAGSYEQYF | TGTGCCAGCAGCGTGGCAGGTTCCTACGAGCAGTACTTC
14 | NA | NA | TRBJ1-5 | TRBV20-1 | CSASQPLQNQPQHF | TGCAGTGCTAGTCAGCCGCTACAGAATCAGCCCCAGCATTTT
12 | NA | NA | TRBJ1-6 | TRBV6-5 | CATRNYNSPLHF | TGTGCCACCCGGAACTATAATTCACCCCTCCACTTT
12 | NA | NA | TRBJ2-1 | TRBV7-9 | CASSRLENEQFF | TGTGCCAGCAGCCGACTAGAGAATGAGCAGTTCTTC
14 | NA | TRBD1 | TRBJ2-3 | TRBV18 | CASSPGQGSNTQYF | TGTGCCAGCTCACCGGGACAGGGGAGCAATACGCAGTATTTT
13 | once | NA | TRBJ2-3 | TRBV5-1 | CASSPTIGDTQYF | TGCGCCAGCAGTCCCACCATCGGTGATACGCAGTATTTT
14 | NA | TRBD1 | TRBJ1-3 | TRBV3-1/TRBV3-2 | CASRGTASGNTIYF | TGTGCCAGCAGAGGGACAGCTTCTGGAAACACCATATATTTT
13 | NA | NA | TRBJ2-7 | TRBV21-1 | CASSKHRSYEQYF | TGTGCCAGCAGCAAACACCGTTCCTACGAGCAGTACTTC
14 | NA | NA | TRBJ2-1 | TRBV7-9 | CASSRPGRTNEQFF | TGTGCCAGCAGCCGACCGGGACGGACTAATGAGCAGTTCTTC
14 | NA | NA | TRBJ1-2 | TRBV19 | CASSLKWAAAGYTF | TGTGCCAGTAGCCTCAAATGGGCAGCAGCTGGCTACACCTTC
14 | NA | NA | TRBJ1-3 | TRBV6-5 | CASSYSGRGNTIYF | TGTGCCAGCAGTTACTCGGGACGTGGAAACACCATATATTTT